These 24 T cell receptor beta chains came from one sample sequenced in a study of T cells after yellow fever vaccination. TCRdb used MiXCR to reprocess the 5' RACE reads, holding one entry per CDR3 protein. The table shows 250,000 to 350,000 distinct CDR3 sequences, with around 6.8% occurring only once. Source: PBMCs, taken roughly seven weeks after the first yellow fever vaccination. These receptors were collected from a man between 18 and 29 years old who received the YFV17D yellow fever vaccine.

This clonotype came up a few times. The V gene is TRBV6-5, the J gene TRBJ2-2; the D is unclear. The germline V gene encodes CDR1 MNHEY and CDR2 SVGAGI. Trimming stripped 2 bases from V and 5 bases from J, with 6 bases between. The CDR3 has 13 amino acids. CDR3 bases: TGTGCCAGCAGTTACGTAGATACCGGGGAGCTGTTTTTT. This sequence encodes CASSYVDTGELFF.

The V call is TRBV20-1, the J call TRBJ2-7, with D possibly being TRBD2 (5 bases). V lost 0 bases, J lost 4 bases, and 13 bases lay in between. This CDR3 is built from 14 residues. Germline loops: CDR1 DFQATT, CDR2 SNEGSKA (reference sequence). DNA of the CDR3: TGCAGTGCTAGAGATTCAAGCGGCCCTTACGAGCAGTACTTC. Amino acids: CSARDSSGPYEQYF.

This clonotype occurred many times. The chain recombines TRBV7-8 with TRBJ2-7; D is unclear. The CDR3 extends over 12 amino acids. The germline CDR1 and CDR2 sequences are SGHVS and FQNEAQ. The V gene lost 1 base and the J gene lost 3 bases, with 4 bases spanning the gap. In nucleotides, the CDR3 is TGTGCCAGCAGCTTAGTGGGCTACGAGCAGTACTTC. This encodes CASSLVGYEQYF.

The V call is TRBV5-1, the J call TRBJ2-5, with D maybe TRBD1 (5 bases). Looked up from germline, CDR1 is SGHRS and CDR2 is YFSETQ. The CDR3 has 13 residues. Trimming pared 3 bases from V and 3 bases from J, leaving 9 bases between. The CDR3 DNA follows: TGCGCCAGCAGCTCACCGGACAAAGAGACCCAGTACTTC. Translated, it gives CASSSPDKETQYF.

V gene TRBV29-1 combines with J gene TRBJ2-7, with a tentative D call TRBD1 (6 bases). In germline, CDR1 is SQVTM, CDR2 ANQGSEA. V dropped 1 base and J dropped 4 bases, with 11 bases sitting between them. The CDR3 is 13 residues long. The CDR3 spells CSVEVQGRYEQYF. The CDR3 DNA reads TGCAGCGTTGAAGTCCAGGGGCGGTACGAGCAGTACTTC.

This chain joins TRBV20-1 and TRBJ2-3; the D gene could be TRBD1 or TRBD2 (5 bases each). Between the trimmed V and J ends, which lost 8 bases and 2 bases, there was a span of 17 bases. The germline V gene has CDR1 DFQATT and CDR2 SNEGSKA (reference sequence). This CDR3 is built from 14 residues. CDR3 sequence: CSTQPGPYTDTQYF. CDR3 coding DNA: TGCAGTACCCAACCGGGACCATACACAGATACGCAGTATTTT.

V gene TRBV5-1 combines with J gene TRBJ2-7; a possible D gene is TRBD1 (7 bases). Germline loops: CDR1 SGHRS, CDR2 YFSETQ. This CDR3 has 14 residues. The V end was cut by 6 bases, the J end by 2 bases, with 15 bases between. CDR3 region: CASTRRGAPYEQYF. DNA for the CDR3: TGCGCCAGCACTCGCAGGGGGGCCCCCTACGAGCAGTACTTC. Full variable domain (rest looked up from reference TRBV5-1 and TRBJ2-7): KAGVTQTPRYLIKTRGQQVTLSCSPISGHRSVSWYQQTPGQGLQFLFEYFSETQRNKGNFPGRFSGRQFSNSRSEMNVSTLELGDSALYLCASTRRGAPYEQYFGPGTRLTVT.

The chain is built from TRBV12-3 or TRBV12-4 and TRBJ1-4; TRBD1 might be the D (6 bases). V lost 5 bases to trimming and J lost 0 bases, with 16 bases between them. The CDR3 contains 17 residues. The CDR3 DNA follows: TGTGCCAGCAGTCCGGGATACAGGGCAGCAACTAATGAAAAACTGTTTTTT. Translation gives CASSPGYRAATNEKLFF.

This clonotype was counted between two and nine times. The chain joins TRBV6-2 or TRBV6-3 to TRBJ2-2; unclear D gene. Trimming left V 4 bases short and J 3 bases short, with 6 bases between. Germline V gives CDR1 MNHEY, CDR2 SVGEGT. The CDR3 is 13 amino acids. CDR3 residues: CASSSHYTGELFF. The CDR3 nucleotides are TGTGCCAGCAGTTCCCACTACACCGGGGAGCTGTTTTTT.

The chain carries TRBV7-9 and TRBJ2-4; D gene uncertain. The V gene's germline CDR1 is SEHNR and CDR2 FQNEAQ (reference sequence). V gave up 1 base and J gave up 4 bases, with 2 bases separating them. CDR3 length equals 12 residues. CDR3 bases: TGTGCCAGCAGCTTAGGTAAAAACATTCAGTACTTC. It specifies CASSLGKNIQYF.

The CDR3 sequence is CASSPHQGTHHEKLFF. Here the CDR3 DNA reads TGCGCCAGCAGCCCCCACCAGGGGACGCACCATGAAAAACTGTTTTTT. V and J are TRBV4-3 and TRBJ1-4; D possibly corresponds to TRBD1 (6 bases). Trimming took 4 bases from V and 6 from J, leaving 18 bases between them. CDR3 length: 16 residues. From germline, CDR1 is LGHNA and CDR2 YSLEER.

This chain links TRBV20-1 with TRBJ2-5; D remains unclear. Germline CDR1 and CDR2: DFQATT and SNEGSKA (reference sequence). This CDR3 region has 14 residues. Trimming shortened V by 5 bases and J by 1 base, and 14 bases separated the two germline ends. CDR3 DNA sequence: TGCAGTGCTCTAATCCCCGGGTTCCAAGAGACCCAGTACTTC. The encoded protein is CSALIPGFQETQYF.

V and J are TRBV5-1 and TRBJ1-1; 8 bases are shared with TRBD1. The J segment lost 4 bases and the V segment lost 3 bases, leaving 11 bases of the junction unmatched. Germline CDR1 reads SGHRS; CDR2 reads YFSETQ. The CDR3 contains 16 residues. The chain's CDR3 is CASSYTGGWGGTEAFF. CDR3 nucleotide sequence: TGCGCCAGCAGCTACACAGGGGGATGGGGGGGCACTGAAGCTTTCTTT.

This clonotype showed up just a few times. The rearrangement links TRBV5-1 to TRBJ2-7; no clear D gene. The CDR3 loop spans 14 amino acids. V was trimmed by 1 base and J by 3 bases, leaving 11 bases between them. CDR1 and CDR2 (germline): SGHRS, YFSETQ. The CDR3 loop reads CASSLSGVNYEQYF. CDR3 sequence (DNA): TGCGCCAGCAGCTTGTCGGGTGTTAACTACGAGCAGTACTTC.

This chain uses TRBV15 with TRBJ2-3; D is unresolved. This CDR3 is built from 15 residues. In germline, CDR1 is LNHNV, CDR2 YYDKDF (reference sequence). Trimming removed 1 base from V and 1 base from J, with 9 bases in between. The CDR3 nucleotides read TGTGCCACCAGCAGAGTATCGGCCGGCACAGATACGCAGTATTTT. Translated: CATSRVSAGTDTQYF.

This clonotype appeared a few times. This chain links TRBV7-3 with TRBJ2-3, with D tentatively TRBD1 or TRBD2 (5 bases each). The germline V and J ends were trimmed by 5 bases and 8 bases, with 11 bases remaining between them. Germline V gene data show CDR1 as SGHTA and CDR2 as FQGTGA. The CDR3 is 12 residues long. CDR3 loop: CASSPSGLTQYF. Written as DNA, the CDR3 is TGTGCCAGCAGCCCCTCGGGGCTTACGCAGTATTTT.

This clonotype was observed a handful of times. The chain uses TRBV18 and TRBJ2-7; possible D gene TRBD2, 7 bases. The CDR3 is 14 residues long. Germline values: CDR1 KGHSH, CDR2 LQKENI. V gave up 0 bases and J gave up 5 bases, with 11 bases separating them. The CDR3 spells CASSPPGGADEQYF. The CDR3 coding sequence is TGTGCCAGCTCACCACCGGGGGGGGCGGACGAGCAGTACTTC.

This clonotype was detected only a few times. The J gene is TRBJ2-1, the V gene TRBV5-6, with D possibly matching TRBD2 (5 bases). CDR1 SGHDT and CDR2 YYEEEE come from the germline V gene. The CDR3 has 15 residues. V lost 5 bases and J lost 5, with 17 bases in between. For the CDR3, the DNA is TGTGCCAGCAGATACCGCTCCGGGGTTGACAATGAGCAGTTCTTC. It codes for CASRYRSGVDNEQFF.

The J gene is TRBJ2-7, the V gene TRBV7-9; possible D gene TRBD1, 5 bases. V was trimmed by 3 bases and J by 2 bases, leaving 11 bases between them. The CDR3 is made up of 14 amino acids. Germline CDR1 and CDR2: SEHNR and FQNEAQ (reference sequence). CDR3 DNA: TGTGCCAGCAGCTTGATGACAGTAACCTACGAGCAGTACTTC. It encodes CASSLMTVTYEQYF.

This chain uses TRBV6-2 or TRBV6-3 with TRBJ2-2; no reliable D call. The CDR3 has 14 residues. Germline V CDR1 and CDR2: MNHEY, SVGEGT. The V gene lost 5 bases and the J gene lost 0 bases, with 7 bases spanning the gap. CDR3 in amino acids: CASSIYPNTGELFF. CDR3 DNA sequence: TGTGCCAGCAGTATCTATCCGAACACCGGGGAGCTGTTTTTT.

The J gene is TRBJ2-3, the V gene TRBV6-1, with D possibly matching TRBD2 (6 bases). The CDR3 covers 14 residues. Germline V gene data show CDR1 as MNHNS and CDR2 as SASEGT. V lost 5 bases, J lost 7 bases, and 16 bases lay in between. CDR3 nucleotide sequence: TGTGCCAGCAGTCGCGGGGATGGGAAGAATACGCAGTATTTT. This translates into CASSRGDGKNTQYF.

The V and J genes are TRBV20-1 and TRBJ2-5; 8 bases are shared with TRBD2. The germline V gene encodes CDR1 DFQATT and CDR2 SNEGSKA (reference sequence). The CDR3 length is 14 residues. The J segment lost 7 bases and the V segment lost 2 bases, leaving 9 bases of the junction unmatched. This CDR3 reads CSARKGLVGWTQYF. In DNA, the CDR3 is TGCAGTGCTAGAAAGGGACTAGTGGGGTGGACCCAGTACTTC.

This clonotype has only a few counts. The chain carries TRBV19 and TRBJ1-2; D gene unclear. Trimming took 3 bases from V and 4 from J, leaving 9 bases between them. CDR1 LNHDA and CDR2 SQIVND come from the germline V gene (reference sequence). The CDR3 contains 13 residues. DNA for the CDR3: TGTGCCAGTAGTATGGACGGAATCTATGGCTACACCTTC. Protein: CASSMDGIYGYTF.

As concerns this clonotype: This is likely a read error, given that the CDR3 carries no conserved phenylalanine or tryptophan at its end. The chain couples TRBV5-1 to TRBJ2-3, with TRBD2 identical over 11 bases. J was trimmed by 5 bases and V by 7 bases; bases with no gene match: 6. The CDR3 length is 14 residues. Germline CDR1 SGHRS, CDR2 YFSETQ. DNA for the CDR3: TGCGCCAGCGCAACCACTAGCGGGGGAGATACGCAGTATTCT. Protein: CASATTSGGDTQYS.